These 10 T cell receptor beta chains share one sample of origin, sequenced in a study of tumor-infiltrating lymphocytes in primary liver carcinoma. The template, approximately 500 ng total RNA, yielded TCR beta cDNA made with a constant-region primer. TCR beta libraries came from three nested multiplex PCR rounds using slightly modified ARM-PCR. TRBV1-TRBV30 forward primers paired with a C-beta reverse primer were used in the first two PCR rounds, which ran roughly 9 cycles each. TCRdb redid the calling of the multiplex PCR reads with MiXCR, one entry per CDR3 protein. This table holds about 66,000 distinct CDR3 sequences, around 69% found once. Without any cell sorting, roughly 17-31 mg of bulk tissue yielded co-extracted RNA and DNA. The specimen sequenced was liver tumor tissue from sampling region 4. Subset meaning: tumor region T4, right-lateral pole. These TCRs come from a middle-aged man with primary liver carcinoma and hepatitis B virus infection.

This clonotype was observed a handful of times. The V and J genes are TRBV5-4 and TRBJ1-6; possibly TRBD1 for D (6 bases). The V gene lost 6 bases and the J gene lost 7 bases, with 14 bases spanning the gap. Per germline, CDR1 SGHNT and CDR2 YYREEE (reference sequence). The CDR3 spans 14 residues. The CDR3 loop reads CASTYGTQNSPLHF. The CDR3 DNA is TGTGCCAGCACCTACGGGACACAGAATTCACCCCTCCACTTT.

This clonotype was recorded only once. The conserved final phenylalanine or tryptophan is absent from the CDR3, which likely points to a read error. The chain joins TRBV11-2 to TRBJ1-5; D gene uncertain. The CDR3 is 13 residues long. Germline lookup yields CDR1 SGHAT and CDR2 FQNNGV. The DNA of the CDR3 is TGTACCGGCAGCTCCCAGAGCAATCAGCCCCAGCATTCT. This codes for CTGSSQSNQPQHS.

Comment on this clonotype: The junction and the germline gene differ at one end; a read error may be behind it. The CDR3 here is CANSSSLWASFDEQFF. CDR3 bases: TGTGCCAACAGTTCTTCCTTGTGGGCCTCGTTCGATGAGCAGTTCTTC. The chain is built from TRBV6-5 and TRBJ2-1, with D hard to call. The germline CDR1 and CDR2 sequences are MNHEY and SVGAGI. The CDR3 has 16 residues.

On this clonotype: Just one base apart from a much larger clone, this may be a read error. V gene TRBV4-3 combines with J gene TRBJ1-2; 9 bases agree with TRBD1. Germline assignment: CDR1 LGHNA and CDR2 YSLEER. The CDR3 runs 14 residues. The CDR3 region is CASSQPGTGNGYAF. CDR3 sequence (DNA): TGCGCCAGCAGCCAACCCGGGACAGGGAATGGCTACGCCTTC.

A note on this clonotype: A much larger clone differs by one base, so this may be a read error. The CDR3: CASGNPLGYEQYF. In DNA, the CDR3 is TGTGCCAGCGGCAACCCTTTGGGGTACGAGCAGTACTTC. The V gene is TRBV21-1, the J gene TRBJ2-7. TRBV21-1 is an annotated pseudogene. This CDR3 is built from 13 residues.

Points on this clonotype: At one end, the junction sequence differs from germline, possibly due to a read error. V is TRBV6-6 and J is TRBJ2-3, with TRBD2 identical over 7 bases. The CDR3 sequence is 12 residues long. Per the germline V gene, CDR1 is MNHNY and CDR2 is SVGAGI (reference sequence). CDR3 protein: CASSYTGGTQYF. CDR3 in DNA: TGTGCCAGCAGTTACACGGGAGGTACGCAGTATTTC.

Remarks on this clonotype: An end of the junction does not agree with germline; a read error may underlie this. The rearrangement links TRBV11-2 to TRBJ2-3, with 8 bases lining up with TRBD2. Germline lookup yields CDR1 SGHAT and CDR2 FQNNGV. The CDR3 runs 15 residues. The CDR3 protein is CAGSLVAGGPYRQYF. CDR3 DNA: TGTGCCGGCAGCTTAGTTGCGGGAGGTCCATATAGGCAGTACTTT.

Concerning this clonotype itself: One junction end does not reproduce the germline sequence, and a read error may be involved. The chain combines TRBV5-1 with TRBJ2-2, with a weak D call TRBD2 (5 bases). From germline, CDR1 is SGHRS and CDR2 YFSETQ. This CDR3 comprises 14 residues. The CDR3 DNA follows: TGCGCTAGTAGCTTATCAGCGAATACCGGGGAGATGTTTTTT. Encoded protein: CASSLSANTGEMFF.

Points on this clonotype: This sequence may be a read error, since a much larger clone differs from it by one base. V gene TRBV6-1 combines with J gene TRBJ2-2; perhaps TRBD1 as D (6 bases). The CDR3 totals 15 residues. Germline CDR1 and CDR2: MNHNS and SASEGT. The CDR3 here is CVTGWDTKNTGELFF. CDR3 nucleotides: TGTGTCACAGGGTGGGACACTAAGAACACCGGGGAGCTGTTTTTT.

This clonotype has only one observation. This may arise from a read error, as a much more abundant clone is one base away. The chain joins TRBV24-1 to TRBJ2-1; tentative D call: TRBD1 (6 bases). Germline CDR1 is KGHDR and CDR2 is SFDVKD. CDR3 size: 14 residues. The CDR3 DNA reads as TGTGTCACCAGTGACCCCTCTCGGGACATTGAGCAGTTCTTC. This sequence encodes CVTSDPSRDIEQFF.